These 7 T cell receptor beta chains were all obtained from the same sample, sequenced in a study of blood T cells in healthy people across ages. Next came a second PCR, run for about 7 to 12 cycles, which used a sample-barcoded 5' primer along with a J-beta primer mix. MiXCR, applied by TCRdb to the 5' RACE reads, yields one record per CDR3 protein. Of about 800,000 distinct CDR3 sequences listed, around a quarter are singletons. These same data were also listed under a study on T cells of mothers and their children.

Sequencing used blood. The receptors here all came from a boy younger than 18 in good health.

The J gene is TRBJ2-2, the V gene TRBV2, with D possibly TRBD1 on 5 matching bases. The germline V gene has CDR1 SNHLY and CDR2 FYNNEI. The CDR3 length is 14 residues. The V gene lost 6 bases and the J gene lost 1 base, with 9 bases spanning the gap. CDR3 nucleotides: TGTGCCAGCAGCTGGCAGGGGAACACCGGGGAGCTGTTTTTT. It codes for CASSWQGNTGELFF.

This chain links TRBV20-1 with TRBJ1-2, with D perhaps matching TRBD1 (6 bases). The ends were cut back, 3 bases at V and 5 bases at J, with 10 bases in the middle. Germline CDR1 DFQATT, CDR2 SNEGSKA (reference sequence). This CDR3 is 12 amino acids long. CDR3 DNA sequence: TGCAGTGCTAGTCTCCAGGGGTATGGCTACACCTTC. Translated, it gives CSASLQGYGYTF.

The chain couples TRBV6-2 or TRBV6-3 to TRBJ2-7; D not certain. V was shortened by 2 bases and J by 2 bases, with 13 bases between the two germline ends. Germline V lookup: CDR1 MNHEY, CDR2 SVGEGT. CDR3 length: 15 residues. In DNA, the CDR3 is TGTGCCAGCAGTTACCTCGCGGCCGTTGCCTACGAGCAGTACTTC. Amino acid sequence: CASSYLAAVAYEQYF.

This clonotype was seen repeatedly, ten times or more. This chain joins TRBV29-1 and TRBJ1-1; D not resolved. The CDR3 extends over 12 amino acids. Germline values: CDR1 SQVTM, CDR2 ANQGSEA. V gave up 4 bases and J gave up 0 bases, with 6 bases separating them. The CDR3 here is CSVGRMNTEAFF. CDR3 coding DNA: TGCAGCGTTGGGCGGATGAACACTGAAGCTTTCTTT. The full variable domain, in which reference TRBV29-1 and TRBJ1-1 provide the parts outside the CDR3, is SAVISQKPSRDICQRGTSLTIQCQVDSQVTMMFWYRQQPGQSLTLIATANQGSEATYESGFVIDKFPISRPNLTFSTLTVSNMSPEDSSIYLCSVGRMNTEAFFGQGTRLTVV.

This clonotype has more than one count but fewer than ten. The chain's CDR3 is CASSLTVAPNTEAFF. CDR3 nucleotide sequence: TGCGCCAGCAGCTTGACAGTAGCGCCAAACACTGAAGCTTTCTTT. The V gene is TRBV5-1, the J gene TRBJ1-1; D remains ambiguous. The V and J ends lost 1 base and 2 bases respectively, with 12 bases between them. The CDR3 loop spans 15 amino acids. Germline values: CDR1 SGHRS, CDR2 YFSETQ. The variable domain in full, completed from reference TRBV5-1 and TRBJ1-1, reads KAGVTQTPRYLIKTRGQQVTLSCSPISGHRSVSWYQQTPGQGLQFLFEYFSETQRNKGNFPGRFSGRQFSNSRSEMNVSTLELGDSALYLCASSLTVAPNTEAFFGQGTRLTVV.

The J gene is TRBJ2-3, the V gene TRBV7-3; no reliable D call. Germline CDR1 reads SGHTA; CDR2 reads FQGTGA. V shed 1 base and J shed 11 bases, with 16 bases lying between them. CDR3 length: 14 amino acids. The CDR3 spells CASSLMGSPEKQYF. The CDR3, as DNA: TGTGCCAGCAGCTTAATGGGCAGCCCGGAGAAGCAGTATTTT.

This clonotype appeared a single time. The CDR3 DNA reads as TGTGCTAGTGGTTTGGCCCCGGTCGGGGGGAGGAAGGCAGAGACCCAGTACTTC. Translation gives CASGLAPVGGRKAETQYF. V and J are TRBV12-5 and TRBJ2-5, with 7 bases aligning to TRBD2. The CDR3 consists of 18 residues. Germline V gene sequence: CDR1 LGHNT, CDR2 FRNRAP. With 1 base clipped from V and 4 bases from J, the junction kept 15 bases outside the gene matches.